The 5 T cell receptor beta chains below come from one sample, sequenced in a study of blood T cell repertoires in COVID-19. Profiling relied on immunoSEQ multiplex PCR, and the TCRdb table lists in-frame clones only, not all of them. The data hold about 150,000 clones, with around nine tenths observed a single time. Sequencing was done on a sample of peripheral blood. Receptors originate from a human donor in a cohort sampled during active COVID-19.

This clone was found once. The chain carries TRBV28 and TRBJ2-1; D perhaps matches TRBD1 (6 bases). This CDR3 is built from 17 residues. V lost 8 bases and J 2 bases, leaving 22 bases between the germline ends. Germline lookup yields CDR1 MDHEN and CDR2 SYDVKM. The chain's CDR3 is CASAGDKSFPTYNEQFF. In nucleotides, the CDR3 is TGTGCCAGCGCTGGGGACAAATCGTTCCCTACCTACAATGAGCAGTTCTTC.

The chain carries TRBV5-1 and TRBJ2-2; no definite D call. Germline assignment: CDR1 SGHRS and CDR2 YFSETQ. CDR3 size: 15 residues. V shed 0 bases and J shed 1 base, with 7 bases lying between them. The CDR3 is CASSLAPRNTGELFF. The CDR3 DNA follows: TGCGCCAGCAGCTTGGCGCCGCGGAACACCGGGGAGCTGTTTTTT.

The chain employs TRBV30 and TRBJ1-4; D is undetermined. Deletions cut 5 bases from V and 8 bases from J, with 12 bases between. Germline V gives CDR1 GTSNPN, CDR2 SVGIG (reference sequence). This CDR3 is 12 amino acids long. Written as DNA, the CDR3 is TGTGCCTGGCGGTCCACCCCCGAAAAACTGTTTTTT. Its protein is CAWRSTPEKLFF.

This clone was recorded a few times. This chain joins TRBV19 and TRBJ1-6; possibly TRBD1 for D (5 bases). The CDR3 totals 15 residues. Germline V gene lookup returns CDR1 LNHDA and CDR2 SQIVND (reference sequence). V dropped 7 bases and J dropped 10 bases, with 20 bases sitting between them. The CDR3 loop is CASTPGSRALSPLHF. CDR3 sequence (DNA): TGTGCCAGTACCCCCGGGAGCAGGGCCCTATCACCCCTCCACTTT.

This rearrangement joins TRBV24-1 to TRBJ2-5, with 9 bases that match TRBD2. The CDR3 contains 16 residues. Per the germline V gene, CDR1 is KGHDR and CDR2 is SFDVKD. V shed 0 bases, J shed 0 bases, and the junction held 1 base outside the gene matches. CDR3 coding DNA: TGTGCCACCAGTGATTTGAAGCGGGGGGACCAAGAGACCCAGTACTTC. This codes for CATSDLKRGDQETQYF.